One sample yielded the 26 T cell receptor beta chains listed below, sequenced in a study of cytomegalovirus exposure and HLA in healthy donors. Data came from immunoSEQ multiplex PCR; TCRdb stores just in-frame clones and leaves some out. The top ten clones hold 1.4% of a sample with around 49,000 clones, 85% to 95% of them seen once. Material: PBMCs. The receptors shown here come from a man aged 18-30 years in good health and CMV-seronegative.

A remark on this clone: A read error may produce the germline difference seen at one junction end. The chain has TRBV6-1 and TRBJ2-7, with 7 bases matching TRBD2. The CDR3 extends over 13 amino acids. Germline V lookup: CDR1 MNHNS, CDR2 SASEGT. The CDR3: CASSAGRGYEQCF. The CDR3 bases are TGTGCCAGCAGTGCAGGGAGGGGCTACGAGCAGTGCTTC.

The V call is TRBV27, the J call TRBJ1-5; no firm D call. The germline V and J ends were trimmed by 0 bases and 5 bases, with 8 bases remaining between them. The CDR3 length is 14 residues. Germline assignment: CDR1 MNHEY and CDR2 SMNVEV (reference sequence). CDR3 DNA sequence: TGTGCCAGCAGTTTATCTGCCCAGTATCAGCCCCAGCATTTT. Amino acids: CASSLSAQYQPQHF.

This clone was observed once. The V call is TRBV28, the J call TRBJ1-3, with a tentative D call TRBD1 (5 bases). The CDR3 extends over 14 amino acids. The germline gives CDR1 MDHEN, CDR2 SYDVKM. Trimming cost V 3 bases and J 3 bases, with 9 bases left between them. The CDR3: CASSFSGLGNTIYF. The CDR3 DNA reads TGTGCCAGCAGTTTTTCGGGACTTGGAAACACCATATATTTT.

V usage is TRBV9 and J usage is TRBJ1-2, with 9 bases fitting TRBD1. Germline loops: CDR1 SGDLS, CDR2 YYNGEE. The junction had 11 bases not matched to a gene; V was cut back by 3 bases and J by 5 bases. The CDR3 runs to 16 residues. CDR3 DNA sequence: TGTGCCAGCAGCGGAGTAACAGGGGGCGCGGGATATGGCTACACCTTC. Protein sequence: CASSGVTGGAGYGYTF.

The V gene is TRBV2, the J gene TRBJ2-1, with D maybe TRBD2 (6 bases). The V end was cut by 6 bases, the J end by 0 bases, with 9 bases between. Germline CDR1 is SNHLY and CDR2 is FYNNEI. CDR3 length: 14 amino acids. CDR3 bases: TGTGCCAGCAGGGAGGGGAGCTCCTACAATGAGCAGTTCTTC. This translates into CASREGSSYNEQFF.

The gene calls are TRBV27 and TRBJ2-7, with D tentatively TRBD2 (6 bases). CDR1 MNHEY and CDR2 SMNVEV come from the germline V gene (reference sequence). The V gene lost 3 bases and the J gene lost 7 bases, with 10 bases spanning the gap. CDR3 length: 12 amino acids. CDR3 amino acids: CASSLTGGEQYF. CDR3 in DNA: TGTGCCAGCAGTTTGACTGGAGGGGAGCAGTACTTC.

This clone was observed once. The chain couples TRBV11-2 to TRBJ2-3; 7 nucleotides match TRBD2. The germline V gene has CDR1 SGHAT and CDR2 FQNNGV. Losses at the gene ends were 3 bases for V and 4 bases for J; bases not matched to a gene: 4. This CDR3 is built from 14 residues. CDR3 loop: CASSLAGVADTQYF. Here the CDR3 DNA reads TGTGCCAGCAGCTTGGCGGGAGTGGCAGATACGCAGTATTTT.

This clone has a handful of counts. The V call is TRBV7-6, the J call TRBJ2-5; 12 bases match TRBD2. J gave up 12 bases and V 1 base, and 9 bases lay outside the gene matches. The germline V gene has CDR1 SGHVS and CDR2 FNYEAQ. The CDR3 runs to 15 residues. The CDR3 sequence is CASSLDPTSGSYKYF. The CDR3 nucleotides are TGTGCCAGCAGCTTAGACCCGACTAGCGGGAGTTATAAGTACTTC. Full variable domain (remainder filled in from reference TRBV7-6 and TRBJ2-5): GAGVSQSPRYKVTKRGQDVALRCDPISGHVSLYWYRQALGQGPEFLTYFNYEAQQDKSGLPNDRFSAERPEGSISTLTIQRTEQRDSAMYRCASSLDPTSGSYKYFGPGTRLLVL.

In its sample, this clone is medium-sized. The J gene is TRBJ2-7, the V gene TRBV28; 15 positions match TRBD2. Looked up from germline, CDR1 is MDHEN and CDR2 is SYDVKM. The junction had 19 bases not matched to a gene; V was cut back by 3 bases and J by 4 bases. The CDR3 contains 21 residues. The CDR3 DNA sequence: TGTGCCAGCAGTTTCGCTGGACTAGCGGGAGGGCCTGGCCTCAGTGGGTACGAGCAGTACTTC. This encodes CASSFAGLAGGPGLSGYEQYF.

The rearrangement links TRBV5-8 to TRBJ1-1, with D uncertain. V was trimmed by 0 bases and J by 9 bases, leaving 9 bases between them. There are 12 residues in the CDR3. From germline, CDR1 is SGHTS and CDR2 YDEGEE. CDR3 nucleotides: TGTGCCAGCAGCTTGGTCTCCTTTCAAGCTTTCTTT. It translates to CASSLVSFQAFF.

The chain employs TRBV7-9 and TRBJ1-1, with a tentative D call TRBD1 (5 bases). V shed 1 base and J shed 4 bases, with 13 bases lying between them. Germline V gene sequence: CDR1 SEHNR, CDR2 FQNEAQ (reference sequence). This CDR3 is 15 amino acids long. The CDR3 protein is CASSLGWQGGTEAFF. The CDR3 DNA follows: TGTGCCAGCAGCTTAGGGTGGCAGGGTGGCACTGAAGCTTTCTTT.

This sequence joins TRBV19 and TRBJ2-7; D is possibly TRBD2 (6 bases). V was cut by 4 bases and J by 0 bases, with 10 bases left in between. The CDR3 runs 14 residues. Germline values: CDR1 LNHDA, CDR2 SQIVND (reference sequence). CDR3 residues: CASSTSVSSYEQYF. The CDR3 DNA follows: TGTGCCAGTAGTACTAGCGTTAGCTCCTACGAGCAGTACTTC. Full variable domain (outside the CDR3, taken from reference TRBV19 and TRBJ2-7): DGGITQSPKYLFRKEGQNVTLSCEQNLNHDAMYWYRQDPGQGLRLIYYSQIVNDFQKGDIAEGYSVSREKKESFPLTVTSAQKNPTAFYLCASSTSVSSYEQYFGPGTRLTVT.

The CDR3 sequence: CASRGQGEETQYF. CDR3 DNA: TGTGCCAGCAGAGGACAGGGGGAGGAGACCCAGTACTTC. This chain links TRBV25-1 with TRBJ2-5; TRBD1 agrees at 10 bases. This CDR3 has 13 residues. With 6 bases clipped from V and 5 bases from J, the junction kept 3 bases outside the gene matches. Germline V CDR1 and CDR2: MGHDK, SYGVNS.

The rearrangement uses TRBV5-1 and TRBJ2-2, with a possible D match to TRBD1 (5 bases). V lost 4 bases, J lost 5 bases, and 21 bases lay in between. The CDR3 contains 17 residues. Per the germline V gene, CDR1 is SGHRS and CDR2 is YFSETQ. The CDR3 bases are TGCGCCAGCAGCGAAATGAACCAGGGAAGTTGGACCGGGGAGCTGTTTTTT. Translation gives CASSEMNQGSWTGELFF.

The chain uses TRBV7-9 and TRBJ2-5; D is perhaps TRBD2 (6 bases). This CDR3 spans 16 amino acids. CDR1 is SEHNR, CDR2 FQNEAQ, per germline (reference sequence). Trimming removed 5 bases from V and 5 bases from J, with 21 bases in between. The CDR3 sequence is CASSLRDRQELETQYF. The DNA for the CDR3 is TGTGCCAGCAGCCTGCGGGACCGACAAGAGTTGGAGACCCAGTACTTC.

This chain joins TRBV7-6 and TRBJ2-7; 10 bases map to TRBD1. The CDR3 extends over 15 amino acids. From germline, CDR1 is SGHVS and CDR2 FNYEAQ. V lost 4 bases, J lost 6 bases, and 9 bases stayed unmatched. The CDR3 bases are TGTGCCAGCAGCTCTACCGGGACAGGGGTCTCCGAGCAGTACTTC. It specifies CASSSTGTGVSEQYF.

The chain recombines TRBV9 with TRBJ2-1; 12 bases align to TRBD2. CDR3 size: 16 residues. With V trimmed by 4 bases and J by 7 bases, 9 bases remained unmatched. CDR1 and CDR2 (germline): SGDLS, YYNGEE. The CDR3 loop is CASSSGLAGMRNEQFF. The CDR3 nucleotides read TGTGCCAGCAGCAGCGGACTAGCGGGAATGAGGAATGAGCAGTTCTTC. Full variable domain (missing parts from reference TRBV9 and TRBJ2-1): DSGVTQTPKHLITATGQRVTLRCSPRSGDLSVYWYQQSLDQGLQFLIQYYNGEERAKGNILERFSAQQFPDLHSELNLSSLELGDSALYFCASSSGLAGMRNEQFFGPGTRLTVL.

The chain combines TRBV14 with TRBJ2-1; possible D gene TRBD1, 6 bases. V lost 3 bases to trimming and J lost 1 base, with 13 bases between them. Germline V gene lookup returns CDR1 SGHDN and CDR2 FVKESK. The CDR3 totals 16 residues. CDR3 protein: CASSHKPGTSYNEQFF. Here the CDR3 DNA reads TGTGCCAGCAGCCATAAGCCCGGGACATCCTACAATGAGCAGTTCTTC.

The chain is built from TRBV19 and TRBJ2-7; 8 bases map to TRBD1. This CDR3 is built from 13 residues. J was trimmed by 7 bases and V by 6 bases; bases with no gene match: 8. Germline CDR1 and CDR2: LNHDA and SQIVND (reference sequence). The CDR3 region is CASRDRASSEQYF. CDR3 sequence (DNA): TGTGCCAGTAGGGACAGGGCATCTTCAGAGCAGTACTTC. Together with reference TRBV19 and TRBJ2-7, the CDR3 gives the full variable domain: DGGITQSPKYLFRKEGQNVTLSCEQNLNHDAMYWYRQDPGQGLRLIYYSQIVNDFQKGDIAEGYSVSREKKESFPLTVTSAQKNPTAFYLCASRDRASSEQYFGPGTRLTVT.

The V and J genes are TRBV7-2 and TRBJ1-1, with 11 bases lining up with TRBD1. Germline V gene sequence: CDR1 SGHTA, CDR2 FQGNSA. The CDR3 length is 15 residues. J was trimmed by 6 bases and V by 5 bases; bases with no gene match: 8. The DNA for the CDR3 is TGTGCCAGCAGCCCCGGGACAGGGGGGGCCTCTGAAGCTTTCTTT. It translates to CASSPGTGGASEAFF.

The chain employs TRBV6-5 and TRBJ2-3; maybe TRBD2 (5 bases). With 2 bases removed from V and 0 bases from J, the gap between germline ends came to 12 bases. The CDR3 length is 16 residues. The V gene's germline CDR1 is MNHEY and CDR2 SVGAGI. The CDR3 loop reads CASSYEGDPSTDTQYF. The DNA of the CDR3 is TGTGCCAGCAGTTACGAGGGCGACCCCAGCACAGATACGCAGTATTTT.

V gene TRBV19 combines with J gene TRBJ1-5; D gene unclear. Per germline, CDR1 LNHDA and CDR2 SQIVND (reference sequence). The V end was cut by 3 bases, the J end by 5 bases, with 11 bases between. The CDR3 sequence is 14 residues long. The CDR3 nucleotides are TGTGCCAGTAGTATGCGTGGTTTGCATCAGCCCCAGCATTTT. Encoded protein: CASSMRGLHQPQHF.

This chain connects TRBV27 to TRBJ1-5, with 12 bases lining up with TRBD1. V shed 6 bases, J shed 0 bases, and the junction held 9 bases outside the gene matches. The CDR3 has 18 amino acids. The germline V gene has CDR1 MNHEY and CDR2 SMNVEV (reference sequence). The CDR3 sequence is CASSPGTGGLYSNQPQHF. The CDR3 DNA reads as TGTGCCAGCAGCCCCGGGACAGGGGGCCTTTATAGCAATCAGCCCCAGCATTTT.

The J gene is TRBJ2-1, the V gene TRBV7-8; 13 bases fit TRBD2. Germline V gene sequence: CDR1 SGHVS, CDR2 FQNEAQ. V dropped 5 bases and J dropped 12; count of bases not matched to a gene: 10. The CDR3 consists of 15 residues. This chain's CDR3 is CASSGRTSGGYRQFF. The CDR3, as DNA: TGTGCCAGCAGCGGAAGGACTAGCGGGGGATATAGGCAGTTCTTC.

V usage is TRBV5-4 and J usage is TRBJ2-7; possible D gene TRBD1, 5 bases. Trimming cost V 4 bases and J 4 bases, with 12 bases left between them. Germline CDR1 and CDR2: SGHNT and YYREEE (reference sequence). This CDR3 is 13 amino acids long. CDR3 loop: CASSRLAGYEQYF. The CDR3 region has the DNA TGTGCCAGCAGCCGACTCGCAGGGTACGAGCAGTACTTC.

The chain has TRBV11-2 and TRBJ2-7; the D gene is possibly TRBD1 (6 bases). Germline CDR1 reads SGHAT; CDR2 reads FQNNGV. The CDR3 has 15 amino acids. Trimming took 0 bases from V and 3 from J, leaving 12 bases between them. CDR3 coding DNA: TGTGCCAGCAGCTTAGAACCGGACAGTAACTACGAGCAGTACTTC. Its translation is CASSLEPDSNYEQYF. Full variable domain (outside the CDR3, taken from reference TRBV11-2 and TRBJ2-7): EAGVAQSPRYKIIEKRQSVAFWCNPISGHATLYWYQQILGQGPKLLIQFQNNGVVDDSQLPKDRFSAERLKGVDSTLKIQPAKLEDSAVYLCASSLEPDSNYEQYFGPGTRLTVT.